This TCR beta chain was captured by sequencing in a study of Graves' ophthalmopathy and Graves' hyperthyroidism. For repertoire sequencing, the TCR beta CDR3 regions were amplified from RNA transcripts. First-round RT-PCR employed HTBI primers, with a second-round multiplex PCR after it. Each CDR3 protein gets one entry after TCRdb re-called the multiplex PCR reads with MiXCR. The profile shows about 240,000 distinct CDR3 sequences, less than 55% of them singletons. Ophthalmopathy donors showed moderate-to-severe activity, CAS ≥3, NOSPECS ≥4 and a duration under 3 months. The CDR3 sequence is 18 residues long. Germline V lookup: CDR1 SGHTA, CDR2 FQGNSA. With V trimmed by 1 base and J by 0 bases, 4 bases remained unmatched.

This rearrangement joins TRBV7-2 to TRBJ2-5, with 14 bases aligning to TRBD2. The receptor's source is an adult man with Graves' ophthalmopathy. The sequenced sample was peripheral blood. The CDR3 protein is CASSLVGTSGGYQETQYF. CDR3 nucleotide sequence: TGTGCCAGCAGCTTAGTGGGGACTAGCGGGGGCTACCAAGAGACCCAGTACTTC.